This T cell receptor (beta chain) was recorded in a study of CDR3 diversity in severe acne (dated by TCRdb to the late 2010s). Library construction relied on PCR. Sequenced on an Illumina HiSeq 2000. TCRdb reprocessed the public reads (quality trimming at Q25 with fastp, clone calling with MiXCR) and kept in-frame beta chains. Each CDR3 protein appears once, grouped with its most common genes and DNA. The table for this sample lists about 86,000 distinct CDR3 sequences; over 40% of them were counted only once. Of the sample, about 13% is held by the ten largest clones. Regarding this clonotype: Its binding antigen is unknown. No much larger clonotype is one base removed from it; base qualities were not supplied.

The trim is 10 bases for V and 3 bases for J, with a gap of 22 bases between the germline ends. The germline V gene gives CDR1 as ENHRY and CDR2 as SYGVKD. The CDR3 contains 15 residues, cysteine and phenylalanine counted. The sequence is cut down to CDR3 DNA, 45 bases in frame from base 1. This TCR came from a male donor in good health, without acne. The sequence is built from TRBV10-3 and TRBJ2-7, with the D gene too uncertain to name. Sequenced material: blood. The CDR3 is CASRPLGISDYEQYF. The nucleotide sequence is TGTGCCAGCAGGCCCTTGGGGATTTCCGACTACGAGCAGTACTTC.